The clone carrying this T cell receptor (beta chain) was observed a few times. TCRdb re-called the RT-PCR reads with MiXCR, one entry per CDR3 protein. The profile covers around 790,000 distinct CDR3 sequences, with 21% appearing a single time and about a tenth taken by the ten largest. The data were obtained in a study of response to subunit inactivated influenza vaccine. The sample was PBMCs from blood, taken 4 to 6 days after vaccination. The receptor was isolated from a man in his forties or fifties who received an inactivated influenza vaccine.

The CDR3 DNA follows: TGTGCCAGCAGGACAATGTACCAAGAGACCCAGTACTTC. Protein product: CASRTMYQETQYF. This chain uses TRBV12-3 or TRBV12-4 with TRBJ2-5; D is undetermined. CDR3 length: 13 residues. V lost 6 bases and J lost 0, with 8 bases in between.